This T cell receptor (beta chain) was recorded in a study of T cell changes during pregnancy in multiple sclerosis. Profiling relied on immunoSEQ multiplex PCR, and the TCRdb table lists in-frame clones only, not all of them. The data contain some 39,000 clones, around 90% of them singletons. This CDR3 is 16 amino acids long. V dropped 3 bases and J dropped 3 bases, with 20 bases sitting between them. CDR1 and CDR2 from the germline V gene are SQVTM and ANQGSEA. This material consisted of CD4+ T cells from peripheral blood mononuclear cells, taken in the second trimester of pregnancy. The receptor was isolated from a female donor in good health, enrolled as a control in a pregnancy study. The chain recombines TRBV29-1 with TRBJ1-1; D is ambiguous. CDR3 amino acids: CSVEGRPSIKDTEAFF. The DNA of the CDR3 is TGCAGCGTTGAGGGCAGGCCATCCATAAAGGACACTGAAGCTTTCTTT.